Presented here are 13 T cell receptor beta chains from one specimen sequenced in a study of T cells in Graves' hyperthyroidism and ophthalmopathy. TCR beta CDR3 region amplification was performed from RNA transcripts. With the HTBI primer set, the TCR CDR3 went through a first round of RT-PCR. TCRdb reprocessed the multiplex PCR reads with MiXCR, giving one entry per CDR3 protein. The sample contains about 180,000 distinct CDR3 sequences, 8% to 9.5% of which appear only once. The sequencing sample was made of blood. These receptors all come from a woman aged 18-29 years with Graves' hyperthyroidism that later progressed to Graves' ophthalmopathy.

The table lists this clonotype with many counts. The chain employs TRBV30 and TRBJ2-7; D may be TRBD1 (5 bases). Germline loops: CDR1 GTSNPN, CDR2 SVGIG (reference sequence). CDR3 length: 12 amino acids. The V end lost 7 bases, the J end lost 1 base, and 11 bases lay between the germline ends. The CDR3 spells CAFKDSSYEQYF. In nucleotides, the CDR3 is TGTGCCTTCAAAGACAGTTCCTACGAGCAGTACTTC.

The chain links TRBV9 to TRBJ2-1; a possible D gene is TRBD2 (6 bases). The CDR3 covers 13 residues. Trimming cost V 3 bases and J 7 bases, with 11 bases left between them. Per the germline V gene, CDR1 is SGDLS and CDR2 is YYNGEE. The CDR3 nucleotides read TGTGCCAGCAGCGCCCCGGGGGTAAATGAGCAGTTCTTC. It is translated as CASSAPGVNEQFF. The variable domain in full, with the rest retrieved from reference TRBV9 and TRBJ2-1, is DSGVTQTPKHLITATGQRVTLRCSPRSGDLSVYWYQQSLDQGLQFLIQYYNGEERAKGNILERFSAQQFPDLHSELNLSSLELGDSALYFCASSAPGVNEQFFGPGTRLTVL.

This clonotype was seen repeatedly, ten times or more. The genes are TRBV29-1 and TRBJ2-7; 10 bases are a match to TRBD1. In germline, CDR1 is SQVTM, CDR2 ANQGSEA. This CDR3 spans 14 amino acids. The ends lost 1 base at V and 6 bases at J; junction bases unmatched: 6. The CDR3 reads CSVEAGTGDPEQYF. The CDR3 bases are TGCAGCGTTGAAGCCGGGACAGGGGATCCCGAGCAGTACTTC.

The rearrangement uses TRBV4-1 and TRBJ2-1, with 8 bases matching TRBD2. Germline V gives CDR1 MGHRA, CDR2 YSYEKL. V shed 4 bases, J shed 3 bases, and the junction held 8 bases outside the gene matches. The CDR3 is 16 residues long. For the CDR3, the DNA is TGCGCCAGCAGCCCGCCTATCAGCGGGAGCTACAATGAGCAGTTCTTC. This sequence encodes CASSPPISGSYNEQFF.

There are many counts of this clonotype. The chain combines TRBV6-5 with TRBJ2-1, with 15 bases fitting TRBD2. Trimming cost V 2 bases and J 6 bases; bases outside gene matches: 11. This CDR3 is built from 19 residues. Germline lookup yields CDR1 MNHEY and CDR2 SVGAGI. The CDR3 region is CASSYTRGTSGGMGNEQFF. The CDR3 coding sequence is TGTGCCAGCAGTTACACCCGAGGGACTAGCGGGGGGATGGGCAATGAGCAGTTCTTC.

In its sample, this clonotype was seen a few times. The chain recombines TRBV30 with TRBJ1-2; a possible D gene is TRBD1 (6 bases). CDR1 and CDR2 from the germline V gene are GTSNPN and SVGIG (reference sequence). CDR3 length: 13 amino acids. Trimming pared 2 bases from V and 5 bases from J, leaving 12 bases between. For the CDR3, the DNA is TGTGCCTGGAGTATAGGGGGTGGGTATGGCTACACCTTC. Translated, it gives CAWSIGGGYGYTF.

Many counts were recorded for this clonotype. V usage is TRBV2 and J usage is TRBJ1-1; D gene uncertain. This CDR3 region has 15 residues. Per the germline V gene, CDR1 is SNHLY and CDR2 is FYNNEI. V was trimmed by 0 bases and J by 0 bases, leaving 8 bases between them. CDR3 sequence: CASSEAVLMNTEAFF. CDR3 nucleotides: TGTGCCAGCAGTGAAGCGGTCCTTATGAACACTGAAGCTTTCTTT.

The CDR3 region is CASRGTGKNTEAFF. CDR3 DNA: TGTGCCAGCAGGGGTACAGGGAAGAACACTGAAGCTTTCTTT. The V and J genes are TRBV6-2 or TRBV6-3 and TRBJ1-1; possible D gene TRBD1, 6 bases. CDR1 and CDR2 from the germline V gene are MNHEY and SVGEGT. V shed 6 bases and J shed 1 base, with 12 bases lying between them. The CDR3 contains 14 residues.

This clonotype was counted only a few times. This may arise from a read error, as a much more abundant clone is one base away. V usage is TRBV28 and J usage is TRBJ2-5, with unresolved D. The CDR3 is made up of 17 amino acids. V was pared by 8 bases and J by 0 bases, with 22 bases between. The germline V gene has CDR1 MDHEN and CDR2 SYDVKM. CDR3: CASGPPPGRSDQETQYF. The DNA of the CDR3 is TGTGCCAGCGGTCCACCCCCCGGAAGAAGCGACCAAGAGACCCAGTACTTC. The variable domain in full, with the rest retrieved from reference TRBV28 and TRBJ2-5, is DVKVTQSSRYLVKRTGEKVFLECVQDMDHENMFWYRQDPGLGLRLIYFSYDVKMKEKGDIPEGYSVSREKKERFSLILESASTNQTSMYLCASGPPPGRSDQETQYFGPGTRLLVL.

This clonotype occurred many times. This chain connects TRBV2 to TRBJ2-1; D not resolved. Germline V gene sequence: CDR1 SNHLY, CDR2 FYNNEI. This CDR3 comprises 12 residues. V gave up 6 bases and J gave up 6 bases, with 9 bases separating them. The CDR3 region has the DNA TGTGCCAGCAGCATTTCCATCAATGAGCAGTTCTTC. Its protein product is CASSISINEQFF.

This clonotype appeared many times. The V call is TRBV28, the J call TRBJ2-1, with TRBD2 matching over 11 bases. The CDR3 has 18 residues. Per the germline V gene, CDR1 is MDHEN and CDR2 is SYDVKM. With V trimmed by 4 bases and J by 5 bases, 13 bases remained unmatched. The CDR3 reads CASSYQTSGITANNEQFF. In DNA, the CDR3 is TGTGCCAGCAGTTACCAGACTAGCGGGATTACGGCCAACAATGAGCAGTTCTTC. The full variable domain, its missing parts supplied by reference TRBV28 and TRBJ2-1, is DVKVTQSSRYLVKRTGEKVFLECVQDMDHENMFWYRQDPGLGLRLIYFSYDVKMKEKGDIPEGYSVSREKKERFSLILESASTNQTSMYLCASSYQTSGITANNEQFFGPGTRLTVL.

This clonotype was recorded many times. The rearrangement links TRBV12-3 or TRBV12-4 to TRBJ1-6; D is uncertain. CDR3 length: 15 amino acids. Trimming shortened V by 7 bases and J by 10 bases, and 20 bases separated the two germline ends. CDR3 loop: CASTFWGDTRSPLHF. Written as DNA, the CDR3 is TGTGCCAGCACCTTCTGGGGAGACACCCGATCACCCCTCCACTTT.

V gene TRBV5-8 combines with J gene TRBJ2-7; 9 nucleotides match TRBD1. Germline V gene sequence: CDR1 SGHTS, CDR2 YDEGEE. The length of the CDR3 is 15 residues. Trimming cost V 7 bases and J 5 bases; bases outside gene matches: 13. CDR3 DNA: TGTGCCAGCCTTAAGTCAGGGACAGGGAATCACGAGCAGTACTTC. Translating gives CASLKSGTGNHEQYF.